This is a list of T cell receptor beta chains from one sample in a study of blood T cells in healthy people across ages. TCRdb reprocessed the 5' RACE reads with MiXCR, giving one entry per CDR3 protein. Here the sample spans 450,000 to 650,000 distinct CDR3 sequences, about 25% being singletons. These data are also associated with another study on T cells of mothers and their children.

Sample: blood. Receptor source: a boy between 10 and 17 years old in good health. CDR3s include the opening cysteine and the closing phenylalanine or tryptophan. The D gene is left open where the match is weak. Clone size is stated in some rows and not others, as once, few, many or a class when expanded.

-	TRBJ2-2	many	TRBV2	TGTGCCAGCAGACCCGGACTGAACACCGGGGAGCTGTTTTTT	CASRPGLNTGELFF
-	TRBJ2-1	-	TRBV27	TGTGCCAGCAGTACCCACTTAGCGATGAACAATGAGCAGTTCTTC	CASSTHLAMNNEQFF
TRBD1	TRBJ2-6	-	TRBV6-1	TGTGCCAGCAGTGGGTGGGGCGACAGGGCACCCTACAACGTCCTGACTTTC	CASSGWGDRAPYNVLTF
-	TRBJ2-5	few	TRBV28	TGTGCCAGCAGTATTCGGACGTCGATTACCTACCAAGAGACCCAGTACTTC	CASSIRTSITYQETQYF
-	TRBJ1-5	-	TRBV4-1	TGCGCCAGCAGCCAAGGAGGGGGGGGAAGCAATCAGCCCCAGCATTTT	CASSQGGGGSNQPQHF
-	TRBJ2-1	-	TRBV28	TGTGCCAGCAGTTTAAAGGGGGTGGGCGATGAGCAGTTCTTC	CASSLKGVGDEQFF
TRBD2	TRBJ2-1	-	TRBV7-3	TGTGCCAGCAGTCAGACTAGCGAGGGCGAGCAGTTCTTC	CASSQTSEGEQFF
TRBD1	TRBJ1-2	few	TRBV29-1	TGCAGCGTTGAACCGAGGGACAGCTCTTATGGCTACACCTTC	CSVEPRDSSYGYTF
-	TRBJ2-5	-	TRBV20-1	TGCAGTGCTAGAGATTGGGGTAGCGAGGCCCAGTACTTC	CSARDWGSEAQYF
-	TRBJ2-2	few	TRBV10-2	TGCGCCAGCAGTGAACTTCAGGGATCGACCGGGGAGCTGTTTTTT	CASSELQGSTGELFF
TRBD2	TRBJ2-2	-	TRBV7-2	TGTGCCAGCAGCTTTACGGGGGGAACCACCGGGGAGCTGTTTTTT	CASSFTGGTTGELFF
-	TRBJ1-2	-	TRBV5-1	TGCGCCAGCAGCCTGGAGGACGGGGACTATGGCTACACCTTC	CASSLEDGDYGYTF
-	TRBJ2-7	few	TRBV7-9	TGTGCCAGCAGCCCCAGGGCCTATGACTACGAGCAGTACTTC	CASSPRAYDYEQYF
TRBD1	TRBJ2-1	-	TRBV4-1	TGCGCCAGCAGCCAAGCGGGACAGGTCAATGAGCAGTTCTTC	CASSQAGQVNEQFF
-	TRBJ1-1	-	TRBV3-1	TGTGCCAGCAGCCAAGTTCCACTCGTACGGGGTTTAAACACTGAAGCTTTCTTT	CASSQVPLVRGLNTEAFF
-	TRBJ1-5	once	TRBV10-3	TGTGCCATCAAACAGGGTACCAATCAGCCCCAGCATTTT	CAIKQGTNQPQHF
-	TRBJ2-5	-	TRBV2	TGTGCCAGCGAGACGCCTACCGCGACCTCGGCAGAGGCCCAGTACTTC	CASETPTATSAEAQYF
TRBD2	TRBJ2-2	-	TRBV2	TGTGCCGTGTCGGGGGGGATCTCTGGGGAGCTGTTTTTT	CAVSGGISGELFF
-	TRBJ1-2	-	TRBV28	TGTGCCAGCAGCCGTCTTCGGGAGGCCCTGGGGGACTATGGCTACACCTTC	CASSRLREALGDYGYTF
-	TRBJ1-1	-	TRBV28	TGTGCCAGCCATTCGAACACTGAAGCTTTCTTT	CASHSNTEAFF
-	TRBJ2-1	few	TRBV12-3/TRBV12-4	TGTGCCAGCAGTTTAGAAAAGGGGCGGACTGAGCAGTTCTTC	CASSLEKGRTEQFF
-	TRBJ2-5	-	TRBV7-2	TGTGCCAGCAGCTTAGCGGTGGACATGGTCCAAGAGACCCAGTACTTC	CASSLAVDMVQETQYF
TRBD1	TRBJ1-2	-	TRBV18	TGTGCCAGCTCATTTTCGACAGGGCGGGGAAACTATGGCTACACCTTC	CASSFSTGRGNYGYTF
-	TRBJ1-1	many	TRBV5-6	TGTGCCAGCAGCCCAACAGATCTAGGGAACACTGAAGCTTTCTTT	CASSPTDLGNTEAFF
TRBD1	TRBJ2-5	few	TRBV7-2	TGTGCCAGCAGCTCGGACCCGACAGGGGAGACCCAGTACTTC	CASSSDPTGETQYF
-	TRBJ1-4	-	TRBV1	TGCACCAGCAGCCGGGACACTAATGAAAAACTGTTTTTT	CTSSRDTNEKLFF
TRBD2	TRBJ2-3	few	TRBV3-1	TGTGCCAGCAGCCCCCAGAGGGGCGGGAGGACGCAGTATTTT	CASSPQRGGRTQYF
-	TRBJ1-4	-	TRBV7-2	TGTGCCAGCAGCTTCGGGGGTATCACAGGTTTTAATGAAAAACTGTTTTTT	CASSFGGITGFNEKLFF
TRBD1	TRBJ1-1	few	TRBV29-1	TGCAGCGTTGACAGGGGGAGTTTGAACACTGAAGCTTTCTTT	CSVDRGSLNTEAFF
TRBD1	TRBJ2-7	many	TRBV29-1	TGCAGCGTTGAAAAGGACAGGGACGCCTACGAGCAGTACTTC	CSVEKDRDAYEQYF
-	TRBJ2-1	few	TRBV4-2	TGTGCCAGCAGCCAAGACCCTAGTGCTAGAAACAATGAGCAGTTCTTC	CASSQDPSARNNEQFF
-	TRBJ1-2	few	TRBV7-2	TGTGCCAGCAGCTTAGCATCGGGCTATGGCTACACCTTC	CASSLASGYGYTF
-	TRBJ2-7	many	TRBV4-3	TGCGCCAGCAGCCGGACAGTGGAGCGGGATAGCGAGCAGTACTTC	CASSRTVERDSEQYF
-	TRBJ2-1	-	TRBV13	TGTGCCAGCAGCACACGGACTCACAAGAGCAATGAGCAGTTCTTC	CASSTRTHKSNEQFF
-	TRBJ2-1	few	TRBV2	TGTGCCAGCAGCCCAGGGACAAGGAGTGAGCAGTTCTTC	CASSPGTRSEQFF
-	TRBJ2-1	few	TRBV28	TGTGCCAGCAGTTTAGGGGGCCCATCCTACAATGAGCAGTTCTTC	CASSLGGPSYNEQFF
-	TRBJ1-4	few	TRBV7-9	TGTGCCAGCAGCCCCAAAATCGCCAGCATTGATGAAAAACTGTTTTTT	CASSPKIASIDEKLFF
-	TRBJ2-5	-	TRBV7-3	TGTGCCAGCAGCTCCAAGGGCAGCACCCAAGAGACCCAGTACTTC	CASSSKGSTQETQYF
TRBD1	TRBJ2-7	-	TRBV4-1	TGCGCCAGCAGCCAAGATTGGACAGGGTACGAGCAGTACTTC	CASSQDWTGYEQYF
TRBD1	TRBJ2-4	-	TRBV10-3	TGTGCCATCAGTGGCACAGGGGGCGTAGACAAAAACATTCATTACTTC	CAISGTGGVDKNIHYF
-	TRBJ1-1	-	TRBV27	TGTGCCAGCAGTCGCCCCAACAGGGCAAACACTGAAGCTTTCTTT	CASSRPNRANTEAFF
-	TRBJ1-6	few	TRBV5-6	TGTGCCAGCAGCTGGGAGGGACGCACGAATTCACCCCTCCACTTT	CASSWEGRTNSPLHF
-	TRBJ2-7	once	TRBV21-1	TGTGCCAGCAGCAAAGTGGGGTACGAGCAGTACTTC	CASSKVGYEQYF
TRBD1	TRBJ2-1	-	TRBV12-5	TGTGCTAGTGGTTTGGGGGACAGGGAAAGCTCCTACAATGAGCAGTTCTTC	CASGLGDRESSYNEQFF
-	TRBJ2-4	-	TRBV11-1	TGTGCCAGCAGCTTTAGGGGGACACACCAACGGTACTTC	CASSFRGTHQRYF
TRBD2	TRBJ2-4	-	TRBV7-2	TGTGCCAGCAGCTTACCTAGCGGGGGCAACCCAGCCAAAAACATTCAGTACTTC	CASSLPSGGNPAKNIQYF
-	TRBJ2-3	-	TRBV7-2	TGTGCCAGCAGCTCCCAGGCGGGACCCGGTAATACGCAGTATTTT	CASSSQAGPGNTQYF
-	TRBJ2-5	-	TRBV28	TGTGCCAGCTCTTGGGCGGCCCCAGAGACCCAGTACTTC	CASSWAAPETQYF
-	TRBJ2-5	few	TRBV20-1	TGCAGTGCTAGTAGGCATTTTAAAGAGACCCAGTACTTC	CSASRHFKETQYF
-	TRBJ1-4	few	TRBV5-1	TGCGCCAGCAGCTTGAACGAAAAACTGCTTTTT	CASSLNEKLLF
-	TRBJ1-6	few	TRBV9	TGTGCCAGCAGCGTTGGAGGGGCGCCGAATTCACCCCTCCACTTT	CASSVGGAPNSPLHF
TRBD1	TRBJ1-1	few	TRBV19	TGTGCCAGTGGGGACAGGGGTTGGGCTTTCTTT	CASGDRGWAFF